Following are 24 T cell receptor beta chains from one sample sequenced in a study of OX40 agonist ivuxolimab in advanced cancers. This table comes from immunoSEQ multiplex PCR, and its TCRdb copy is limited to in-frame clones, with some not included. The repertoire holds around 58,000 clones, 70% to 90% seen once, with 5.2% in the top ten. Here the sequenced sample was CD4+ or CD8+ T cells sorted from blood, taken in a trial of the OX40 agonist ivuxolimab. The receptors derive from an adult with an advanced solid tumor such as melanoma, head and neck, liver or kidney cancer.

This chain uses TRBV9 with TRBJ1-2; the match to TRBD1 covers 10 bases. CDR3 length: 18 amino acids. Trimming took 2 bases from V and 8 from J; bases not matched to a gene: 18. CDR1 and CDR2 from the germline V gene are SGDLS and YYNGEE. This chain's CDR3 is CASSVSPNPGQGRGGYTF. For the CDR3, the DNA is TGTGCCAGCAGCGTCTCCCCCAACCCGGGACAGGGGAGGGGAGGCTACACCTTC.

The V gene is TRBV7-9, the J gene TRBJ2-7; D is perhaps TRBD1 (8 bases). CDR3 size: 14 residues. Germline assignment: CDR1 SEHNR and CDR2 FQNEAQ (reference sequence). Trimming left V 7 bases short and J 7 bases short, with 20 bases between. Here the CDR3 reads CASILTGGAGEQYF. CDR3 coding DNA: TGTGCCAGCATCCTCACAGGGGGGGCTGGAGAGCAGTACTTC.

The J gene is TRBJ2-2, the V gene TRBV27, with 7 bases lining up with TRBD1. The CDR3 runs to 16 residues. The germline gives CDR1 MNHEY, CDR2 SMNVEV (reference sequence). The V segment lost 5 bases and the J segment 2 bases; nucleotides outside the gene matches: 8. CDR3 in amino acids: CASSIQGTRNTGELFF. DNA of the CDR3: TGTGCCAGCAGTATACAGGGGACGAGAAACACCGGGGAGCTGTTTTTT.

The V and J genes are TRBV9 and TRBJ2-3; 10 bases map to TRBD2. The length of the CDR3 is 17 residues. Trimming removed 1 base from V and 1 base from J; junction bases left unmatched: 6. The V gene's germline CDR1 is SGDLS and CDR2 YYNGEE. The CDR3 loop reads CASSVMGGTSGTDTQYF. Written as DNA, the CDR3 is TGTGCCAGCAGCGTAATGGGGGGGACTAGCGGCACAGATACGCAGTATTTT.

This sequence joins TRBV6-1 and TRBJ2-7; D possibly corresponds to TRBD2 (6 bases). Germline V gene lookup returns CDR1 MNHNS and CDR2 SASEGT. This CDR3 comprises 14 residues. V was clipped by 5 bases and J by 5 bases, with 16 bases between them. In DNA form, the CDR3 reads TGTGCCAGCAGTTTCCCCGCGAAGCGGGACGAGCAGTACTTC. Translation: CASSFPAKRDEQYF.

The J gene is TRBJ2-1, the V gene TRBV29-1; 13 bases fit TRBD2. Looked up from germline, CDR1 is SQVTM and CDR2 is ANQGSEA. The CDR3 spans 15 residues. V shed 6 bases, J shed 5 bases, and the junction held 7 bases outside the gene matches. CDR3 bases: TGCAGCGTGGGGGGGACTAGCGGGACTCACAATGAGCAGTTCTTC. Translation gives CSVGGTSGTHNEQFF.

The chain links TRBV6-1 to TRBJ1-6, with TRBD1 identical over 10 bases. The length of the CDR3 is 15 residues. With 3 bases clipped from V and 10 bases from J, the junction kept 6 bases outside the gene matches. Germline V gene sequence: CDR1 MNHNS, CDR2 SASEGT. The CDR3 bases are TGTGCCAGCAGTGAGACAGGGGGCCAGCGATCACCCCTCCACTTT. Translated: CASSETGGQRSPLHF.

The chain combines TRBV5-4 with TRBJ1-4; D might be TRBD1 (6 bases). CDR1 SGHNT and CDR2 YYREEE come from the germline V gene (reference sequence). This CDR3 region has 13 residues. The V and J ends lost 0 bases and 8 bases respectively, with 8 bases between them. This chain's CDR3 is CASSLDTGEKLFF. CDR3 nucleotides: TGTGCCAGCAGCTTGGACACAGGGGAAAAACTGTTTTTT.

The rearrangement links TRBV11-2 to TRBJ2-5; D may match TRBD1 or TRBD2 (5 bases each). V lost 5 bases, J lost 2 bases, and 12 bases lay in between. Germline-derived CDR1 and CDR2 are SGHAT and FQNNGV. This CDR3 comprises 14 residues. The CDR3 region is CASSVGRLQETQYF. CDR3 bases: TGTGCCAGCAGCGTGGGACGGTTACAAGAGACCCAGTACTTC.

The chain recombines TRBV28 with TRBJ2-7; tentatively, D is TRBD1 (6 bases). V was shortened by 6 bases and J by 2 bases, with 14 bases between the two germline ends. The CDR3 length is 14 residues. Per the germline V gene, CDR1 is MDHEN and CDR2 is SYDVKM. The DNA of the CDR3 is TGTGCCAGCAGCCCTGACAGGATCCCCTACGAGCAGTACTTC. This codes for CASSPDRIPYEQYF. Supplemented by reference TRBV28 and TRBJ2-7, the full variable domain reads DVKVTQSSRYLVKRTGEKVFLECVQDMDHENMFWYRQDPGLGLRLIYFSYDVKMKEKGDIPEGYSVSREKKERFSLILESASTNQTSMYLCASSPDRIPYEQYFGPGTRLTVT.

Of note for this clone: At one boundary the junction diverges from the germline segment, which might be a read error. V is TRBV5-1 and J is TRBJ1-2; D may be TRBD1 (6 bases). This CDR3 spans 15 amino acids. CDR1 SGHRS and CDR2 YFSETQ come from the germline V gene. The CDR3 DNA reads TGTGCCAGCAGCTTGGCCCCGGGGGCGAACTATGGCTACACCTTC. This translates into CASSLAPGANYGYTF.

The rearrangement links TRBV6-5 to TRBJ2-6, with no clear D. Trimming cost V 7 bases and J 0 bases, with 10 bases left between them. The CDR3 extends over 15 amino acids. Germline values: CDR1 MNHEY, CDR2 SVGAGI. In DNA, the CDR3 is TGTGCCAGCACTGCTGGGGTCTCTGGGGCCAACGTCCTGACTTTC. Translating it yields CASTAGVSGANVLTF.

The chain is built from TRBV15 and TRBJ2-3; TRBD1 might be the D (6 bases). V was clipped by 8 bases and J by 2 bases, with 11 bases between them. The CDR3 contains 13 residues. The germline CDR1 and CDR2 sequences are LNHNV and YYDKDF (reference sequence). As DNA, the CDR3 is TGTGCCACCGGTAGGGACACCACAGATACGCAGTATTTT. Its translation is CATGRDTTDTQYF.

This chain's CDR3 is CASSVTGTQDTQYF. CDR3 nucleotide sequence: TGTGCCAGCAGTGTAACCGGGACCCAAGATACGCAGTATTTT. This chain joins TRBV6-1 and TRBJ2-3; perhaps D is TRBD1 or TRBD2 (5 bases each). The germline gives CDR1 MNHNS, CDR2 SASEGT. The CDR3 is 14 amino acids. The V and J ends lost 4 bases and 5 bases respectively, with 13 bases between them.

This clone was observed once. J is TRBJ2-5 and V is TRBV5-1; possible D gene TRBD1, 5 bases. CDR1 and CDR2 from the germline V gene are SGHRS and YFSETQ. The CDR3 length is 13 residues. V lost 1 base to trimming and J lost 5 bases, with 9 bases between them. CDR3 sequence: CASSLQGRETQYF. The CDR3 DNA follows: TGCGCCAGCAGCTTGCAGGGTCGGGAGACCCAGTACTTC.

This rearrangement joins TRBV11-2 to TRBJ2-1, with 13 positions matching TRBD2. CDR3 length: 15 residues. Trimming at V came to 4 bases and at J to 6 bases, leaving 3 bases not matched to a gene. Per the germline V gene, CDR1 is SGHAT and CDR2 is FQNNGV. CDR3: CASSSLAGGFNEQFF. CDR3 nucleotide sequence: TGTGCCAGCAGCTCACTAGCGGGGGGGTTCAATGAGCAGTTCTTC.

This chain connects TRBV4-1 to TRBJ2-5, with TRBD1 as a possible D gene (5 bases). CDR3 length: 15 amino acids. Germline values: CDR1 MGHRA, CDR2 YSYEKL. Trimming shortened V by 5 bases and J by 6 bases, and 19 bases separated the two germline ends. The CDR3 protein is CASSKGNPVPKTQYF. The CDR3 DNA reads as TGCGCCAGCAGCAAGGGGAATCCTGTCCCCAAGACCCAGTACTTC.

The genes are TRBV5-1 and TRBJ2-5; 10 bases align to TRBD2. The CDR3 contains 15 residues. Looked up from germline, CDR1 is SGHRS and CDR2 is YFSETQ. Germline trimming cut 4 bases from V and 4 bases from J; bases unmatched to any gene: 7. The CDR3 nucleotides are TGCGCCAGCAGCGGAAGCGGGAGGGCCCCAGAGACCCAGTACTTC. Translation gives CASSGSGRAPETQYF.

This chain joins TRBV15 and TRBJ2-1; tentatively, D is TRBD1 or TRBD2 (5 bases each). CDR1 and CDR2 from the germline V gene are LNHNV and YYDKDF (reference sequence). This CDR3 comprises 15 residues. Trimming left V 0 bases short and J 4 bases short, with 10 bases between. In DNA, the CDR3 is TGTGCCACCAGCAGAGATCTGGGGGTTTACAATGAGCAGTTCTTC. Residues: CATSRDLGVYNEQFF.

The V call is TRBV27, the J call TRBJ2-1; perhaps TRBD2 as D (7 bases). The CDR3 contains 15 residues. CDR1 MNHEY and CDR2 SMNVEV come from the germline V gene (reference sequence). Trimming removed 0 bases from V and 9 bases from J, with 15 bases in between. In DNA, the CDR3 is TGTGCCAGCAGTTTATCAATAGGACTAGGGGGTGAGCAGTTCTTC. Amino acid sequence: CASSLSIGLGGEQFF.

The chain uses TRBV7-2 and TRBJ2-1; TRBD1 matches at 7 bases. The ends lost 5 bases at V and 3 bases at J; junction bases unmatched: 10. Per the germline V gene, CDR1 is SGHTA and CDR2 is FQGNSA. CDR3 size: 16 residues. CDR3 sequence: CASSPQGIGIYNEQFF. CDR3 coding DNA: TGTGCCAGCAGCCCACAGGGGATAGGTATCTACAATGAGCAGTTCTTC.

This rearrangement joins TRBV9 to TRBJ1-1; D is unresolved. The CDR3 spans 14 residues. The germline V and J ends were trimmed by 3 bases and 1 base, with 10 bases remaining between them. Germline V lookup: CDR1 SGDLS, CDR2 YYNGEE. CDR3 loop: CASSALDQNTEAFF. The DNA of the CDR3 is TGTGCCAGCAGCGCACTGGACCAGAACACTGAAGCTTTCTTT.

This clone appeared once. The chain links TRBV25-1 to TRBJ2-1; 10 bases are shared with TRBD1. V was clipped by 4 bases and J by 4 bases; unmatched bases: 7. CDR3 length: 16 amino acids. Germline CDR1 MGHDK, CDR2 SYGVNS. CDR3 DNA sequence: TGTGCCAGCAGTGCTTCCGGGACAGGGGCATACAATGAGCAGTTCTTC. Amino acids: CASSASGTGAYNEQFF.

This clone was recorded once. The chain has TRBV7-3 and TRBJ2-6; the D is unclear. V shed 6 bases and J shed 5 bases, with 17 bases lying between them. The CDR3 extends over 16 amino acids. The germline V gene has CDR1 SGHTA and CDR2 FQGTGA. CDR3 in DNA: TGTGCCAGCAGTGGATCCACCTCTCTTAGGGCCAACGTCCTGACTTTC. Protein product: CASSGSTSLRANVLTF.